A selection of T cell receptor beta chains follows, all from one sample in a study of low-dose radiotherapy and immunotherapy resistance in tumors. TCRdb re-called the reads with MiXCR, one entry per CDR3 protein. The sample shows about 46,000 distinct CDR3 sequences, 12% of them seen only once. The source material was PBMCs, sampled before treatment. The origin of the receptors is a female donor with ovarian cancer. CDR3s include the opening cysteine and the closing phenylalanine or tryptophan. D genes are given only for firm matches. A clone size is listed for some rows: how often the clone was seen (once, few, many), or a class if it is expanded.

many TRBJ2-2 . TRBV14 CASSQLGWTGELFF TGTGCCAGCAGCCAACTGGGGTGGACCGGGGAGCTGTTTTTT
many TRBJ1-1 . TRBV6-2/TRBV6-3 CASSRVQGTEAFF TGTGCCAGCAGCCGGGTTCAGGGCACTGAAGCTTTCTTT
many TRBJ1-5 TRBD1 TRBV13 CASSYRGGNQPQHF TGTGCCAGCAGCTACAGGGGTGGCAATCAGCCCCAGCATTTT
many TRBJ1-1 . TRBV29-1 CSVERAGGTEAFF TGCAGCGTTGAAAGGGCCGGGGGTACTGAAGCTTTCTTT
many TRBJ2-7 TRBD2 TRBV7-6 CASSLGDRLADSYEQYF TGTGCCAGCAGCTTAGGCGATAGACTAGCGGATTCCTACGAGCAGTACTTC
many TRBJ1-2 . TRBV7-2 CASSLAPDSYGYTF TGTGCCAGCAGCTTAGCCCCCGACAGCTATGGCTACACCTTC
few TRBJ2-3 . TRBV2 CASRSGEDTQYF TGTGCCAGCAGATCGGGGGAAGATACGCAGTATTTT
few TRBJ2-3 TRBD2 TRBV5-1 CASSSGPGGGAVSTDTQYF TGCGCCAGCAGTAGCGGTCCCGGGGGGGGAGCCGTCAGCACAGATACGCAGTATTTT
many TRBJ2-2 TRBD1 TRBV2 CASSRQGLSTGELFF TGTGCCAGCAGTCGACAGGGCTTAAGCACCGGGGAGCTGTTTTTT
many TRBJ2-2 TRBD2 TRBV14 CASSEWTSGRTGELFF TGTGCCAGCAGCGAATGGACTAGCGGGAGGACCGGGGAGCTGTTTTTT
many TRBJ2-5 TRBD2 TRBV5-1 CASSTSGIQETQYF TGCGCCAGCAGCACTAGCGGGATACAAGAGACCCAGTACTTC
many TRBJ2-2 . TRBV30 CAWRGGSNTGELFF TGTGCCTGGAGGGGTGGGTCTAACACCGGGGAGCTGTTTTTT
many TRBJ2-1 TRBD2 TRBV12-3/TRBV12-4 CATRLAGGSYNEQFF TGTGCCACCCGACTAGCGGGGGGCTCCTACAATGAGCAGTTCTTC
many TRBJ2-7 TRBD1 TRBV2 CASTPGTGGYEQYF TGTGCCAGCACGCCCGGGACAGGGGGCTACGAGCAGTACTTC
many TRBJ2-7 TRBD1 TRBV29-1 CSVFTGVNYEQYF TGCAGCGTTTTCACAGGGGTTAACTACGAGCAGTACTTC
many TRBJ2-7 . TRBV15 CATSRGRDYEQYF TGTGCCACCAGCAGAGGGAGAGATTACGAGCAGTACTTC
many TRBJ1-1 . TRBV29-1 CSARRDAEAFF TGCAGCGCCCGTCGTGATGCTGAAGCTTTCTTT
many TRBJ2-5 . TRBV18 CASSPPGLPQYF TGTGCCAGCTCACCACCGGGGTTACCCCAGTACTTC
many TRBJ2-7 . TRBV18 CASSGVHEQYF TGTGCCAGCTCCGGGGTCCACGAGCAGTACTTC
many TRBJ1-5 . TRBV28 CASSSPNRVRSNQPQHF TGTGCCAGCAGTTCCCCTAACAGGGTCCGCTCAAATCAGCCCCAGCATTTT
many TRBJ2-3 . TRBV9 CASSVVEGATQYF TGTGCCAGCAGCGTAGTGGAGGGGGCTACGCAGTATTTT
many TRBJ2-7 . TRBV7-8 CASTSGSSYEQYF TGTGCCAGCACGTCAGGGTCAAGCTACGAGCAGTACTTC
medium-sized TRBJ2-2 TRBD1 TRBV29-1 CSVVVRQGGDTGELFF TGCAGCGTTGTCGTGCGACAGGGTGGTGACACCGGGGAGCTGTTTTTT
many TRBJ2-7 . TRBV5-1 CASSFPWTVSSYEQYF TGCGCCAGCAGCTTCCCCTGGACGGTGAGCTCCTACGAGCAGTACTTC
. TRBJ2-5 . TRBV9 CASSESLGPQETQYF TGTGCCAGCAGCGAGTCCTTGGGCCCCCAAGAGACCCAGTACTTC
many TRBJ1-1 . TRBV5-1 CASSGGWGETEAFF TGCGCCAGCAGCGGTGGCTGGGGGGAGACTGAAGCTTTCTTT
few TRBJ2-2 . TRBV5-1 CASSLAARTNTGELFF TGCGCCAGCAGCTTGGCTGCCAGAACCAACACCGGGGAGCTGTTTTTT
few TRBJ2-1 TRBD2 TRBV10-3 CAIGGTSGRGVPLYNEQFF TGTGCCATCGGCGGGACTAGCGGGAGAGGGGTCCCCCTCTACAATGAGCAGTTCTTC
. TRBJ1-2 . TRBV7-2 CASSYYSPGKGGYTF TGTGCCAGCAGCTACTACTCGCCGGGGAAAGGTGGCTACACCTTC